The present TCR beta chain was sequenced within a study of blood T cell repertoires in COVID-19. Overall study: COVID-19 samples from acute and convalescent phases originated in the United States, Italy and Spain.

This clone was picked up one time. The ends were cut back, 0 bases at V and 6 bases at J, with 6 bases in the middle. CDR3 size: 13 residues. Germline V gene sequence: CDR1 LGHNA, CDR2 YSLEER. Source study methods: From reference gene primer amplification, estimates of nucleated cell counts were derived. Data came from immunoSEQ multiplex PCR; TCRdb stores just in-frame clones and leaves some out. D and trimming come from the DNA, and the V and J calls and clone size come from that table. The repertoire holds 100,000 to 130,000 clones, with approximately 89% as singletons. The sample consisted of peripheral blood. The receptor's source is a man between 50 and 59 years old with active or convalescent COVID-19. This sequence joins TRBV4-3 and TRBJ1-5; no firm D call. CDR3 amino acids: CASSQDQSQPQHF. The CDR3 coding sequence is TGCGCCAGCAGCCAAGATCAGTCTCAGCCCCAGCATTTT.